One sample yielded the 28 T cell receptor beta chains listed below, sequenced in a study of blood T cell repertoires in COVID-19. Libraries were prepared by immunoSEQ multiplex PCR; TCRdb keeps only in-frame clonotypes and omits some of them. There are over 100,000 clones in the sample; more than 75% occur only once, and approximately 1.5% lies in the top ten. The sequenced material came from peripheral blood. The receptors were sampled from a man aged 35-49 years with acute or convalescent COVID-19.

The chain carries TRBV27 and TRBJ2-2; 8 bases fit TRBD2. V lost 7 bases, J lost 5 bases, and 6 bases stayed unmatched. CDR1 and CDR2 from the germline V gene are MNHEY and SMNVEV (reference sequence). CDR3 length: 14 residues. The DNA of the CDR3 is TGTGCCAGCACCCCGGGGGGGGTAACCGGGGAGCTGTTTTTT. Translating it yields CASTPGGVTGELFF.

This chain links TRBV5-1 with TRBJ2-1; maybe TRBD2 (6 bases). Trimming took 4 bases from V and 8 from J, leaving 19 bases between them. The germline V gene encodes CDR1 SGHRS and CDR2 YFSETQ. The CDR3 loop spans 15 amino acids. The CDR3: CASSLSGLRQHEQFF. The CDR3 DNA reads as TGCGCCAGCAGCCTATCGGGACTCAGACAGCATGAGCAGTTCTTC. Looking up the rest from reference TRBV5-1 and TRBJ2-1 gives the full variable domain: KAGVTQTPRYLIKTRGQQVTLSCSPISGHRSVSWYQQTPGQGLQFLFEYFSETQRNKGNFPGRFSGRQFSNSRSEMNVSTLELGDSALYLCASSLSGLRQHEQFFGPGTRLTVL.

This chain connects TRBV5-4 to TRBJ1-4; no clear D. Germline lookup yields CDR1 SGHNT and CDR2 YYREEE (reference sequence). CDR3 size: 14 residues. V lost 0 bases to trimming and J lost 8 bases, with 11 bases between them. In nucleotides, the CDR3 is TGTGCCAGCAGCTTGGGTCCCTCGAGCGAAAAACTGTTTTTT. Amino acids: CASSLGPSSEKLFF.

As DNA, the CDR3 is TGTGCCATCAGTGAATGGGGAGTTAATGAAAAACTGTTTTTT. Protein sequence: CAISEWGVNEKLFF. The J gene is TRBJ1-4, the V gene TRBV10-3; D uncertain. Germline lookup yields CDR1 ENHRY and CDR2 SYGVKD. Trimming removed 3 bases from V and 4 bases from J, with 9 bases in between. This CDR3 is built from 14 residues.

The V call is TRBV5-1, the J call TRBJ2-3; 10 nucleotides align to TRBD1. Germline CDR1 and CDR2: SGHRS and YFSETQ. The CDR3 loop spans 15 amino acids. V gave up 4 bases and J gave up 1 base; unmatched junction bases: 3. In nucleotides, the CDR3 is TGCGCCAGCAGCATCGACAGGGGGCGCACAGATACGCAGTATTTT. Translating gives CASSIDRGRTDTQYF.

The genes are TRBV27 and TRBJ2-1; the match to TRBD2 covers 9 bases. J was trimmed by 10 bases and V by 6 bases; bases with no gene match: 19. CDR1 and CDR2 (germline): MNHEY, SMNVEV (reference sequence). This CDR3 contains 17 residues. CDR3 bases: TGTGCCAGCAGATCCACACGTCTCGGCGGGAGGGCCACGGAGCAGTTCTTC. The encoded protein is CASRSTRLGGRATEQFF.

This rearrangement joins TRBV27 to TRBJ2-3; a possible D gene is TRBD2 (7 bases). Germline assignment: CDR1 MNHEY and CDR2 SMNVEV (reference sequence). V gave up 6 bases and J gave up 4 bases, with 20 bases separating them. This CDR3 has 16 amino acids. The CDR3 DNA is TGTGCCAGCAGCCCTTCCCGCCGGGGGGCGGCAGATACGCAGTATTTT. Its protein product is CASSPSRRGAADTQYF.

This chain joins TRBV2 and TRBJ2-1; the D gene is possibly TRBD1 (6 bases). Germline values: CDR1 SNHLY, CDR2 FYNNEI. Trimming left V 8 bases short and J 4 bases short, with 12 bases between. The CDR3 extends over 13 amino acids. As DNA, the CDR3 is TGTGCCAGCTGGACAGACGTTTACAATGAGCAGTTCTTC. This translates into CASWTDVYNEQFF.

This chain connects TRBV30 to TRBJ2-5; D is possibly TRBD2 (7 bases). The CDR3 has 14 amino acids. The V end was cut by 5 bases, the J end by 4 bases, with 17 bases between. Looked up from germline, CDR1 is GTSNPN and CDR2 is SVGIG (reference sequence). The CDR3 DNA reads as TGTGCCTGGGCCGGGGGCGGGAGAATAGAGACCCAGTACTTC. This encodes CAWAGGGRIETQYF.

This chain joins TRBV2 and TRBJ2-5, with TRBD2 matching 7 bases. Losses at the gene ends were 4 bases for V and 13 bases for J; bases not matched to a gene: 6. This CDR3 has 11 residues. Germline V gene lookup returns CDR1 SNHLY and CDR2 FYNNEI. CDR3 protein: CASSVRDYLYF. CDR3 sequence (DNA): TGTGCCAGCAGTGTCCGGGACTATTTGTACTTC.

The chain uses TRBV10-3 and TRBJ2-3; weak D call: TRBD2 (5 bases). The CDR3 loop spans 15 amino acids. The V gene lost 4 bases and the J gene lost 6 bases, with 17 bases spanning the gap. The germline V gene encodes CDR1 ENHRY and CDR2 SYGVKD. The CDR3 protein is CAISGAPGTPDTQYF. The DNA for the CDR3 is TGTGCCATCAGTGGAGCCCCGGGAACCCCGGATACGCAGTATTTT.

This clone was detected only a few times. The chain uses TRBV28 and TRBJ1-5, with a weak D call TRBD1 (6 bases). The CDR3 runs 14 residues. Germline CDR1 reads MDHEN; CDR2 reads SYDVKM. The germline V and J ends were trimmed by 4 bases and 6 bases, with 13 bases remaining between them. CDR3 nucleotide sequence: TGTGCCAGCAGTTCGACACAGGGTAGTCAGCCCCAGCATTTT. This translates into CASSSTQGSQPQHF. Full variable domain (outside the CDR3, taken from reference TRBV28 and TRBJ1-5): DVKVTQSSRYLVKRTGEKVFLECVQDMDHENMFWYRQDPGLGLRLIYFSYDVKMKEKGDIPEGYSVSREKKERFSLILESASTNQTSMYLCASSSTQGSQPQHFGDGTRLSIL.

This clone occurred once. At one of its ends the junction is not consistent with the germline gene, which may arise from a read error. The chain is built from TRBV29-1 and TRBJ2-3; D is undetermined. Looked up from germline, CDR1 is SQVTM and CDR2 is ANQGSEA. This CDR3 has 14 amino acids. The CDR3 DNA reads as TGCAGCGTTGAAAAGCAGTTTAGCACAAATACGCAGTATTTT. Protein sequence: CSVEKQFSTNTQYF.

This rearrangement joins TRBV12-3 or TRBV12-4 to TRBJ2-1; 7 nucleotides line up with TRBD2. The junction had 4 bases not matched to a gene; V was cut back by 3 bases and J by 8 bases. There are 13 residues in the CDR3. The CDR3 sequence: CASSLGGSDEQFF. Written as DNA, the CDR3 is TGTGCCAGCAGTTTGGGGGGGAGCGATGAGCAGTTCTTC.

This sequence joins TRBV6-1 and TRBJ1-4, with TRBD1 identical over 7 bases. After removal of 1 base from V and 8 bases from J, the junction contained 10 bases not matched to a gene. Germline assignment: CDR1 MNHNS and CDR2 SASEGT. CDR3 length: 16 residues. As DNA, the CDR3 is TGTGCCAGCAGTGAAGGACAGGGAGTTGGTAGGGAAAAACTGTTTTTT. As protein: CASSEGQGVGREKLFF.

J is TRBJ2-2 and V is TRBV2, with a tentative D call TRBD1 (6 bases). Between the trimmed V and J ends, which lost 7 bases and 0 bases, there was a span of 12 bases. Germline CDR1 and CDR2: SNHLY and FYNNEI. The CDR3 runs to 15 residues. In DNA form, the CDR3 reads TGTGCCAGCAAATGGCAGGGGTCGAACACCGGGGAGCTGTTTTTT. It codes for CASKWQGSNTGELFF.

The V gene is TRBV14, the J gene TRBJ2-5, with 9 positions matching TRBD2. The V gene end was trimmed by 4 bases and the J gene end by 9 bases; junction bases not matched to a gene: 12. In germline, CDR1 is SGHDN, CDR2 FVKESK. The CDR3 sequence is 15 residues long. CDR3 amino acids: CASSPSGGSPWAQYF. As DNA, the CDR3 is TGTGCCAGCAGCCCGAGCGGGGGGAGCCCGTGGGCCCAGTACTTC. Full variable domain (rest looked up from reference TRBV14 and TRBJ2-5): EAGVTQFPSHSVIEKGQTVTLRCDPISGHDNLYWYRRVMGKEIKFLLHFVKESKQDESGMPNNRFLAERTGGTYSTLKVQPAELEDSGVYFCASSPSGGSPWAQYFGPGTRLLVL.

This chain connects TRBV5-4 to TRBJ1-1; D is perhaps TRBD1 (5 bases). This CDR3 has 15 residues. Trimming shortened V by 0 bases and J by 5 bases, and 14 bases separated the two germline ends. Germline CDR1 reads SGHNT; CDR2 reads YYREEE (reference sequence). CDR3 residues: CASSLDGRVGTEAFF. CDR3 nucleotide sequence: TGTGCCAGCAGCTTGGATGGCAGGGTGGGGACTGAAGCTTTCTTT.

This rearrangement joins TRBV6-2 or TRBV6-3 to TRBJ1-1; perhaps TRBD1 as D (6 bases). Germline lookup yields CDR1 MNHEY and CDR2 SVGEGT. The length of the CDR3 is 13 residues. Trimming stripped 4 bases from V and 1 base from J, with 7 bases between. As DNA, the CDR3 is TGTGCCAGCAGTTCGACAGGGAACACTGAAGCTTTCTTT. This gives the protein CASSSTGNTEAFF.

This rearrangement joins TRBV19 to TRBJ2-1; TRBD2 matches 10 bases. With 6 bases clipped from V and 4 bases from J, the junction kept 6 bases outside the gene matches. Germline V gives CDR1 LNHDA, CDR2 SQIVND (reference sequence). The CDR3 has 15 residues. In DNA form, the CDR3 reads TGTGCCAGTAGCCTGACTAGCGGGCAATACAATGAGCAGTTCTTC. Residues: CASSLTSGQYNEQFF. The variable domain in full, with the rest retrieved from reference TRBV19 and TRBJ2-1, is DGGITQSPKYLFRKEGQNVTLSCEQNLNHDAMYWYRQDPGQGLRLIYYSQIVNDFQKGDIAEGYSVSREKKESFPLTVTSAQKNPTAFYLCASSLTSGQYNEQFFGPGTRLTVL.

The V and J genes are TRBV19 and TRBJ1-4; D ambiguous. The CDR3 contains 14 residues. CDR1 is LNHDA, CDR2 SQIVND, per germline (reference sequence). Trimming cost V 3 bases and J 0 bases, with 5 bases left between them. As DNA, the CDR3 is TGTGCCAGTAGTATCTTTGCAACTAATGAAAAACTGTTTTTT. Its translation: CASSIFATNEKLFF.

V is TRBV25-1 and J is TRBJ2-1, with 12 bases identical to TRBD2. Per the germline V gene, CDR1 is MGHDK and CDR2 is SYGVNS. The CDR3 totals 18 residues. V trimming: 1 base; J trimming: 0 bases; junction bases outside the gene matches: 4. The CDR3 is CASSESPSGRASYNEQFF. In nucleotides, the CDR3 is TGTGCCAGCAGTGAATCCCCTAGCGGGAGGGCCTCCTACAATGAGCAGTTCTTC.

V and J are TRBV6-5 and TRBJ2-7, with 7 bases fitting TRBD1. The CDR3 covers 13 residues. J lost 5 bases, V lost 6 bases, and 7 bases had no gene match. Germline V gene data show CDR1 as MNHEY and CDR2 as SVGAGI. CDR3 nucleotide sequence: TGTGCCAGCAGCCGGAGACAGGGCCACGAGCAGTACTTC. The encoded protein is CASSRRQGHEQYF.

The chain couples TRBV12-3 or TRBV12-4 to TRBJ1-6; tentatively, D is TRBD1 (5 bases). Trimming left V 6 bases short and J 5 bases short, with 8 bases between. The CDR3 contains 13 residues. The CDR3 coding sequence is TGTGCCAGCAGGGGGCAGGATAATTCACCCCTCCACTTT. This translates into CASRGQDNSPLHF.

The rearrangement joins TRBV18 to TRBJ2-1; 7 positions match TRBD1. The CDR3 runs to 14 residues. After removal of 1 base from V and 6 bases from J, the junction contained 3 bases not matched to a gene. Germline values: CDR1 KGHSH, CDR2 LQKENI. The chain's CDR3 is CASSPQGAGNEQFF. The CDR3 bases are TGTGCCAGCTCACCACAGGGGGCTGGCAATGAGCAGTTCTTC.

This chain connects TRBV7-2 to TRBJ2-2; maybe TRBD1 (6 bases). CDR3 length: 16 amino acids. The V gene lost 2 bases and the J gene lost 3 bases, with 13 bases spanning the gap. Germline V lookup: CDR1 SGHTA, CDR2 FQGNSA. CDR3 amino acids: CASSLRQAPYTGELFF. DNA of the CDR3: TGTGCCAGCAGCTTACGACAGGCTCCTTACACCGGGGAGCTGTTTTTT.

The chain combines TRBV12-5 with TRBJ2-2, with TRBD2 matching over 12 bases. Germline CDR1 reads LGHNT; CDR2 reads FRNRAP. The CDR3 spans 17 residues. After removal of 2 bases from V and 6 bases from J, the junction contained 7 bases not matched to a gene. This chain's CDR3 is CASGLLMTSGRPGELFF. In DNA, the CDR3 is TGTGCTAGTGGTTTGCTGATGACTAGCGGGAGACCCGGGGAGCTGTTTTTT.

There are a few counts of this clone. The chain joins TRBV15 to TRBJ2-1; maybe TRBD2 (5 bases). Trimming pared 3 bases from V and 8 bases from J, leaving 11 bases between. The CDR3 is 13 residues long. The germline CDR1 and CDR2 sequences are LNHNV and YYDKDF (reference sequence). The CDR3 DNA follows: TGTGCCACCAGCAGGGAGGATGGTGATGAGCAGTTCTTC. This translates into CATSREDGDEQFF.